Each of the 14 T cell receptor beta chains below was sequenced from the same sample in a study of T cells in tuberculosis (dated by TCRdb to between 2018 and 2020). Read against the paper, the sample's time point label means: new active TB diagnosis, blood taken before or within 7 days of starting treatment. Receptor libraries were prepared by the immunoSEQ multiplex PCR assay. The source is immuneACCESS, and TCRdb retained only in-frame sequences with V and J called. Part of the clones is not carried over; for the studies checked, unresolved V genes explain less than half of this, and the remainder is unexplained. The sample data list 30,000 to 35,000 clones, and over 85% of these were observed just once. The top ten clones comprise about 10% of the sample. Sequencing was performed on PBMCs, taken at tuberculosis diagnosis. The receptor source for this set is an adult with tuberculosis.

The V call is TRBV13, the J call TRBJ2-7, with a tentative D call TRBD2 (6 bases). This CDR3 region has 12 residues. V lost 4 bases, J lost 7 bases, and 11 bases lay in between. From germline, CDR1 is PRHDT and CDR2 FYEKMQ (reference sequence). The CDR3 DNA sequence: TGTGCCAGCAGCTGGGGGAGGCAAGAGCAGTACTTC. Its translation: CASSWGRQEQYF.

Only one count was recorded for this clone. The chain joins TRBV5-1 to TRBJ1-1; TRBD1 matches 9 bases. The V gene's germline CDR1 is SGHRS and CDR2 YFSETQ. This CDR3 comprises 13 residues. V shed 4 bases, J shed 5 bases, and the junction held 3 bases outside the gene matches. In DNA form, the CDR3 reads TGCGCCAGCAGCATGACAGGGGGGACTGAAGCTTTCTTT. Its translation is CASSMTGGTEAFF.

This clone was recorded once. This chain joins TRBV27 and TRBJ1-1; TRBD1 might be the D (5 bases). V lost 3 bases to trimming and J lost 0 bases, with 20 bases between them. Germline V gives CDR1 MNHEY, CDR2 SMNVEV (reference sequence). The CDR3 runs 18 residues. This chain's CDR3 is CASSFLSIGAEMNTEAFF. CDR3 DNA sequence: TGTGCCAGCAGTTTTCTTTCAATTGGGGCCGAGATGAACACTGAAGCTTTCTTT.

The gene calls are TRBV4-1 and TRBJ2-7; a weak D match, TRBD1 (5 bases). V lost 0 bases to trimming and J lost 2 bases, with 11 bases between them. The CDR3 has 15 amino acids. Germline loops: CDR1 MGHRA, CDR2 YSYEKL. The CDR3 nucleotides read TGCGCCAGCAGCCAAGATGAAACAGGAACCTACGAGCAGTACTTC. Residues: CASSQDETGTYEQYF.

The V and J genes are TRBV6-5 and TRBJ1-1; no clear D gene. CDR3 length: 14 amino acids. V lost 7 bases and J lost 1, with 13 bases in between. Germline V gene lookup returns CDR1 MNHEY and CDR2 SVGAGI. For the CDR3, the DNA is TGTGCCAGCATTTCGCTGGGGAGGAACACTGAAGCTTTCTTT. It is translated as CASISLGRNTEAFF.

The chain couples TRBV9 to TRBJ2-7, with TRBD2 identical over 7 bases. CDR1 and CDR2 (germline): SGDLS, YYNGEE. CDR3 length equals 16 residues. With V trimmed by 0 bases and J by 1 base, 7 bases remained unmatched. The CDR3 loop is CASSVGSGPGSYEQYF. Here the CDR3 DNA reads TGTGCCAGCAGCGTAGGTAGCGGGCCAGGGTCCTACGAGCAGTACTTC.

The chain carries TRBV5-4 and TRBJ1-1, with 9 bases fitting TRBD1. CDR3 length: 17 residues. The V gene end was trimmed by 4 bases and the J gene end by 1 base; junction bases not matched to a gene: 11. CDR1 is SGHNT, CDR2 YYREEE, per germline (reference sequence). DNA of the CDR3: TGTGCCAGCAGCGGTTTTCTAGACAGGGGGGCGAACACTGAAGCTTTCTTT. Protein: CASSGFLDRGANTEAFF.

This clone qualifies as large. The chain uses TRBV5-5 and TRBJ2-7; D possibly corresponds to TRBD1 (6 bases). V was clipped by 1 base and J by 3 bases, with 11 bases between them. The germline CDR1 and CDR2 sequences are SGHKS and YYEKEE (reference sequence). The CDR3 contains 14 residues. CDR3 sequence reads: CASSLRGTDYEQYF. The CDR3 bases are TGTGCCAGCAGCTTGAGGGGGACGGACTACGAGCAGTACTTC.

CDR3 protein: CAWSDAGYGYTF. Written as DNA, the CDR3 is TGTGCCTGGAGTGACGCGGGGTATGGCTACACCTTC. This chain connects TRBV30 to TRBJ1-2, with D unclear. Looked up from germline, CDR1 is GTSNPN and CDR2 is SVGIG (reference sequence). The ends were cut back, 1 base at V and 5 bases at J, with 8 bases in the middle. The CDR3 is 12 amino acids.

This chain uses TRBV27 with TRBJ2-2; weak D call: TRBD1 (5 bases). The CDR3 covers 14 residues. Trimming took off 5 bases at V and 4 bases at J, with 11 bases between the two ends. CDR1 and CDR2 from the germline V gene are MNHEY and SMNVEV (reference sequence). CDR3 coding DNA: TGTGCCAGCAGTGACCAACAGGCCACCGGGGAGCTGTTTTTT. Residues: CASSDQQATGELFF.

The chain couples TRBV9 to TRBJ2-1; 7 bases are a match to TRBD2. CDR3 length: 15 amino acids. The V and J ends lost 0 bases and 9 bases, in that order; junction bases with no gene match: 9. CDR1 and CDR2 from the germline V gene are SGDLS and YYNGEE. CDR3: CASSVESGTTTEQFF. CDR3 DNA sequence: TGTGCCAGCAGCGTAGAGTCCGGGACTACTACTGAGCAGTTCTTC.

The genes are TRBV19 and TRBJ1-1, with D unresolved. Between the trimmed V and J ends, which lost 5 bases and 0 bases, there was a span of 10 bases. The CDR3 is made up of 14 amino acids. Germline V gene sequence: CDR1 LNHDA, CDR2 SQIVND (reference sequence). In DNA form, the CDR3 reads TGTGCCAGTAGTCTGACATCCATGAACACTGAAGCTTTCTTT. This sequence encodes CASSLTSMNTEAFF.

This sequence joins TRBV5-6 and TRBJ1-5; 9 bases line up with TRBD1. CDR1 is SGHDT and CDR2 is YYEEEE in the germline V gene. With V trimmed by 3 bases and J by 5 bases, 9 bases remained unmatched. The CDR3 totals 16 residues. The CDR3 DNA is TGTGCCAGCAGCTCAGGCGCGACAGGGGGGGATCAGCCCCAGCATTTT. Translation gives CASSSGATGGDQPQHF.

This chain joins TRBV4-2 and TRBJ1-5; perhaps TRBD1 as D (5 bases). Germline loops: CDR1 LGHNA, CDR2 YNFKEQ. Trimming pared 4 bases from V and 7 bases from J, leaving 20 bases between. The CDR3 runs 16 residues. The CDR3 loop is CASSLAQGNLRQPQHF. In DNA, the CDR3 is TGTGCCAGCAGCCTCGCCCAGGGAAACTTGAGGCAGCCCCAGCATTTT.